The 14 T cell receptor beta chains below all came from one sample that was sequenced in a study of vaccination and CD4 T cells after COVID-19. Treatment of the sample: approximately 9-day PBMC culture with coronavirus spike peptide pools or control peptides (ViraFEST assay). The Oncomine TCR Beta short-read assay sequenced DNA from cultured CD4+ T cells. In TCRdb, the PCR reads were re-called with MiXCR into one record per CDR3 protein. This table holds 16,000 or so distinct CDR3 sequences, about 68% found once. Their recognized antigens are unknown. Material: CD4+ T cells from blood, cultured in vitro, obtained after SARS-CoV-2 vaccination. These receptors were taken from a human donor who received a COVID-19 vaccine.

The chain is built from TRBV27 and TRBJ2-7; D possibly corresponds to TRBD1 (5 bases). V shed 4 bases and J shed 1 base, with 11 bases lying between them. In germline, CDR1 is MNHEY, CDR2 SMNVEV (reference sequence). The CDR3 runs to 14 residues. CDR3 in amino acids: CASSSRQPSYEQYF. The CDR3 DNA reads as TGTGCCAGCAGTTCTAGACAGCCTTCCTACGAGCAGTACTTC.

This rearrangement joins TRBV12-3 or TRBV12-4 to TRBJ2-2; 7 positions agree with TRBD1. J gave up 7 bases and V 2 bases, and 4 bases lay outside the gene matches. The CDR3 has 14 amino acids. CDR3 bases: TGTGCCAGCAGTTTAAGAGGGGGCAACGGGGAGCTGTTTTTT. This sequence encodes CASSLRGGNGELFF.

The V gene is TRBV6-1, the J gene TRBJ1-3; a possible D gene is TRBD1 (5 bases). There are 15 residues in the CDR3. Trimming took off 6 bases at V and 3 bases at J, with 15 bases between the two ends. In germline, CDR1 is MNHNS, CDR2 SASEGT. The CDR3 loop reads CASSSQGAGGNTIYF. CDR3 bases: TGTGCCAGCAGCTCGCAGGGTGCGGGTGGAAACACCATATATTTT.

This clonotype was detected only a few times. V and J are TRBV7-9 and TRBJ1-3; D gene uncertain. The CDR3 is 13 amino acids. Germline values: CDR1 SEHNR, CDR2 FQNEAQ (reference sequence). V was cut by 3 bases and J by 0 bases, with 3 bases left in between. Here the CDR3 reads CASSLSSGNTIYF. The CDR3 nucleotides read TGTGCCAGCAGCTTGAGCTCTGGAAACACCATATATTTT.

The chain links TRBV20-1 to TRBJ2-3; 11 bases fit TRBD2. V trimming: 7 bases; J trimming: 3 bases; junction bases outside the gene matches: 6. CDR3 length: 14 amino acids. Germline CDR1 DFQATT, CDR2 SNEGSKA (reference sequence). The CDR3 DNA sequence: TGCAGTGTAATTAGCGGGGGGGCTACAGATACGCAGTATTTT. This encodes CSVISGGATDTQYF.

The rearrangement links TRBV6-1 to TRBJ2-5; 13 nucleotides line up with TRBD2. V trimming: 5 bases; J trimming: 4 bases; junction bases outside the gene matches: 10. The CDR3 has 17 residues. Germline V CDR1 and CDR2: MNHNS, SASEGT. The CDR3 loop is CASSPTSGGPGPETQYF. CDR3 in DNA: TGTGCCAGCAGTCCGACTAGCGGGGGGCCCGGCCCAGAGACCCAGTACTTC.

The chain is built from TRBV6-1 and TRBJ1-5, with D possibly TRBD1 on 5 matching bases. Germline V gene lookup returns CDR1 MNHNS and CDR2 SASEGT. Between the trimmed V and J ends, which lost 3 bases and 6 bases, there was a span of 15 bases. The CDR3 loop spans 15 amino acids. CDR3 protein: CASSEFQGWGQPQHF. CDR3 nucleotides: TGTGCCAGCAGTGAGTTCCAGGGCTGGGGTCAGCCCCAGCATTTT.

There are a few counts of this clonotype. The chain carries TRBV24-1 and TRBJ1-2; D not certain. Trimming cost V 4 bases and J 0 bases, with 8 bases left between them. The germline V gene has CDR1 KGHDR and CDR2 SFDVKD. The CDR3 is made up of 14 amino acids. As DNA, the CDR3 is TGTGCCACCAGTGAAAGGTCAGCTAACTATGGCTACACCTTC. Translating gives CATSERSANYGYTF.

This clonotype was detected once. The V and J genes are TRBV20-1 and TRBJ2-2; D may be TRBD2 (6 bases). Germline assignment: CDR1 DFQATT and CDR2 SNEGSKA (reference sequence). V was trimmed by 3 bases and J by 8 bases, leaving 13 bases between them. The CDR3 is made up of 13 amino acids. This chain's CDR3 is CSASRRGNGELFF. Written as DNA, the CDR3 is TGCAGTGCTAGTAGGAGGGGCAATGGGGAGCTGTTTTTT.

This clonotype was seen a single time. The rearrangement uses TRBV6-1 and TRBJ1-2, with 8 bases aligning to TRBD1. Germline V lookup: CDR1 MNHNS, CDR2 SASEGT. J gave up 7 bases and V 7 bases, and 20 bases lay outside the gene matches. There are 17 residues in the CDR3. As DNA, the CDR3 is TGTGCCAGCATGGCCAGCAGAATGGGACAGGTCAGCGGTGGCTACACCTTC. This translates into CASMASRMGQVSGGYTF.

The chain is built from TRBV30 and TRBJ2-2; D gene uncertain. V lost 1 base to trimming and J lost 1 base, with 7 bases between them. This CDR3 comprises 14 residues. Germline V gene lookup returns CDR1 GTSNPN and CDR2 SVGIG (reference sequence). DNA for the CDR3: TGTGCCTGGAGTGCTGGGCGGAACACCGGGGAGCTGTTTTTT. It encodes CAWSAGRNTGELFF.

J is TRBJ1-4 and V is TRBV10-3, with TRBD1 as a possible D gene (5 bases). The CDR3 consists of 13 residues. Between the trimmed V and J ends, which lost 10 bases and 5 bases, there was a span of 14 bases. Germline-derived CDR1 and CDR2 are ENHRY and SYGVKD. The CDR3 here is CATGGRANEKLFF. Here the CDR3 DNA reads TGTGCCACCGGGGGACGGGCAAATGAAAAACTGTTTTTT.

The rearrangement uses TRBV5-1 and TRBJ1-4, with D possibly TRBD1 on 5 matching bases. There are 15 residues in the CDR3. CDR1 is SGHRS, CDR2 YFSETQ, per germline. Trimming left V 4 bases short and J 7 bases short, with 17 bases between. Here the CDR3 DNA reads TGCGCCAGCAGCCTGGGGACGCCCAGCCGTGAAAAACTGTTTTTT. It encodes CASSLGTPSREKLFF.

This chain links TRBV25-1 with TRBJ2-1; 8 bases align to TRBD2. CDR1 MGHDK and CDR2 SYGVNS come from the germline V gene. CDR3 size: 16 residues. V shed 1 base and J 7 bases; nucleotides not matched to a gene: 9. This chain's CDR3 is CASSEWDGGAGNEQFF. CDR3 coding DNA: TGTGCCAGCAGTGAATGGGACGGGGGGGCGGGAAATGAGCAGTTCTTC.